The 22 T cell receptor beta chains presented below share a single source sample, sequenced in a study of Graves' ophthalmopathy and Graves' hyperthyroidism. RNA transcripts provided the template for amplifying TCR beta CDR3 regions. Scientists carried out first-round RT-PCR using HTBI primers and then a second-round multiplex PCR. TCRdb redid the calling of the multiplex PCR reads with MiXCR, one entry per CDR3 protein. This table has over a million distinct CDR3 sequences, 35% to 40% appearing once. Source material: peripheral blood or thyroid tissue (not recorded which). The receptors here all came from an adult man with Graves' hyperthyroidism.

This clonotype was seen a handful of times. J is TRBJ1-5 and V is TRBV10-2; unclear D gene. Germline V gene lookup returns CDR1 WSHSY and CDR2 SAAADI. V lost 2 bases, J lost 7 bases, and 6 bases lay in between. The CDR3 extends over 12 amino acids. The CDR3 loop reads CASSEDGQPQHF. The DNA of the CDR3 is TGCGCCAGCAGTGAGGACGGCCAGCCCCAGCATTTT.

CDR3 bases: TGTGCCAGCAGCTCCCCGGTTCGGAGACACCTGTATGGCTACACCTTC. Protein: CASSSPVRRHLYGYTF. The chain employs TRBV7-2 and TRBJ1-2; D ambiguous. This CDR3 spans 16 amino acids. V lost 4 bases and J 5 bases, leaving 20 bases between the germline ends. The V gene's germline CDR1 is SGHTA and CDR2 FQGNSA.

This clonotype was picked up many times. The CDR3 protein is CASSQVTGVNYGYTF. For the CDR3, the DNA is TGCGCCAGCAGCCAAGTTACAGGTGTTAACTATGGCTACACCTTC. The chain is built from TRBV4-1 and TRBJ1-2; possibly TRBD1 for D (5 bases). Per germline, CDR1 MGHRA and CDR2 YSYEKL. V lost 1 base, J lost 1 base, and 10 bases lay in between. This CDR3 comprises 15 residues.

This clonotype was detected many times. Here the CDR3 DNA reads TGTGCCAGCAGCTTAGGCCAGCGGGAGGGCCCGGAGACCCAGTACTTC. Translating gives CASSLGQREGPETQYF. The rearrangement uses TRBV11-3 and TRBJ2-5, with TRBD2 identical over 10 bases. Per germline, CDR1 SGHNT and CDR2 YENEEA. The trim removed 1 base at V and 5 bases at J, leaving 7 bases unmatched. The CDR3 sequence is 16 residues long.

The chain links TRBV20-1 to TRBJ1-6; perhaps TRBD1 as D (5 bases). CDR1 DFQATT and CDR2 SNEGSKA come from the germline V gene (reference sequence). The V and J ends lost 4 bases and 4 bases respectively, with 20 bases between them. The CDR3 has 17 residues. The CDR3 sequence is CSANHPGAMTYNSPLHF. DNA of the CDR3: TGCAGTGCTAACCACCCCGGGGCTATGACATATAATTCACCCCTCCACTTT.

The V call is TRBV7-4, the J call TRBJ2-7; the match to TRBD2 covers 8 bases. V dropped 1 base and J dropped 6; count of bases not matched to a gene: 8. This CDR3 region has 15 residues. The germline CDR1 and CDR2 sequences are SGHVT and SQSDAQ. The CDR3 bases are TGTGCCAGCAGCTTAGACGGCGGGAGGACCTCCGAGCAGTACTTC. Its translation is CASSLDGGRTSEQYF. Full variable domain (missing parts from reference TRBV7-4 and TRBJ2-7): GAGVSQSPRYKVAKRGRDVALRCDSISGHVTLYWYRQTLGQGSEVLTYSQSDAQRDKSGRPSGRFSAERPERSVSTLKIQRTEQGDSAVYLCASSLDGGRTSEQYFGPGTRLTVT.

The chain uses TRBV13 and TRBJ1-2; D possibly corresponds to TRBD1 (5 bases). The germline V and J ends were trimmed by 6 bases and 6 bases, with 17 bases remaining between them. The CDR3 consists of 14 residues. Germline CDR1 and CDR2: PRHDT and FYEKMQ (reference sequence). DNA for the CDR3: TGTGCCAGCAGGGAGAAATCAGGGAATAATGGCTACACCTTC. Its protein is CASREKSGNNGYTF.

V and J are TRBV20-1 and TRBJ1-2, with 7 bases fitting TRBD1. V trimming: 6 bases; J trimming: 8 bases; junction bases outside the gene matches: 12. This CDR3 contains 13 residues. From germline, CDR1 is DFQATT and CDR2 SNEGSKA (reference sequence). The CDR3 bases are TGCAGTGCGTACACTCGGACAGGTCTCGGCTACACCTTC. Translated, it gives CSAYTRTGLGYTF.

For this clonotype: The CDR3 ends on some other residue instead of the conserved phenylalanine or tryptophan, so this is likely a read error. The CDR3 region is CASAYRGRASDVWVYEQYI. The CDR3 bases are TGTGCCAGCGCCTACCGGGGGAGGGCCTCGGATGTCTGGGTCTACGAGCAGTACATC. The chain combines TRBV6-1 with TRBJ2-7; 7 bases match TRBD2. The germline V gene encodes CDR1 MNHNS and CDR2 SASEGT. V shed 8 bases and J 3 bases; nucleotides not matched to a gene: 25. There are 19 residues in the CDR3.

This sequence joins TRBV9 and TRBJ2-7; 10 bases match TRBD2. Germline values: CDR1 SGDLS, CDR2 YYNGEE. With V trimmed by 5 bases and J by 9 bases, 11 bases remained unmatched. The CDR3 length is 14 residues. CDR3 DNA: TGTGCCAGCAGTTTATTAGGACTAGCGGTTTTGCAGTACTTC. It translates to CASSLLGLAVLQYF.

This clonotype was observed a handful of times. The V and J genes are TRBV28 and TRBJ1-2; 8 bases map to TRBD1. Germline V gene data show CDR1 as MDHEN and CDR2 as SYDVKM. Losses at the gene ends were 6 bases for V and 5 bases for J; bases not matched to a gene: 14. CDR3 size: 16 residues. The CDR3 spells CASSEDRERNPYGYTF. Here the CDR3 DNA reads TGTGCCAGCAGCGAGGACAGGGAGAGGAATCCATATGGCTACACCTTC.

This clonotype has just a few counts. The chain recombines TRBV19 with TRBJ2-2; D gene unclear. Trimming took off 6 bases at V and 1 base at J, with 12 bases between the two ends. The length of the CDR3 is 15 residues. CDR1 is LNHDA and CDR2 is SQIVND in the germline V gene (reference sequence). CDR3 DNA: TGTGCCAGTAGATCGATGGGGTGGAACACCGGGGAGCTGTTTTTT. Encoded protein: CASRSMGWNTGELFF.

This clonotype was seen repeatedly, ten times or more. The chain joins TRBV7-3 to TRBJ2-7; 10 nucleotides line up with TRBD2. Germline assignment: CDR1 SGHTA and CDR2 FQGTGA. This CDR3 has 15 amino acids. Germline trimming cut 0 bases from V and 6 bases from J; bases unmatched to any gene: 5. In DNA, the CDR3 is TGTGCCAGCAGCTTAACAGCGGGAGGGCTCGGCGAGCAGTACTTC. It is translated as CASSLTAGGLGEQYF.

The chain joins TRBV12-3 or TRBV12-4 to TRBJ1-5; D not resolved. Trimming removed 4 bases from V and 5 bases from J, with 9 bases in between. This CDR3 region has 13 residues. CDR3 nucleotides: TGTGCCAGCAGTTACGAACATTATCAGCCCCAGCATTTT. Its protein product is CASSYEHYQPQHF.

The rearrangement links TRBV6-2 or TRBV6-3 to TRBJ1-2; D is perhaps TRBD1 (5 bases). V lost 4 bases and J lost 8, with 29 bases in between. Germline V gene sequence: CDR1 MNHEY, CDR2 SVGEGT. This CDR3 spans 18 amino acids. CDR3 nucleotide sequence: TGTGCCAGCAGTTCACCCCGACAGTTGCCTCCCGGGGGGGAAGGCTACACCTTC. Amino acids: CASSSPRQLPPGGEGYTF.

This sequence joins TRBV19 and TRBJ1-2; 10 nucleotides agree with TRBD1. The CDR3 runs to 16 residues. Germline CDR1 and CDR2: LNHDA and SQIVND (reference sequence). The J segment lost 4 bases and the V segment lost 3 bases, leaving 8 bases of the junction unmatched. The CDR3 region has the DNA TGTGCCAGTAGTATTCCCCTCGGACAGGGGGGCTATGGCTACACCTTC. Protein: CASSIPLGQGGYGYTF.

This clonotype was counted only a few times. The chain joins TRBV7-9 to TRBJ1-2; TRBD1 is a possible D gene (6 bases). Trimming cost V 3 bases and J 3 bases, with 11 bases left between them. Per the germline V gene, CDR1 is SEHNR and CDR2 is FQNEAQ (reference sequence). The CDR3 loop spans 14 amino acids. The chain's CDR3 is CASSLDSEHYGYTF. CDR3 bases: TGTGCCAGCAGCTTGGACAGCGAGCACTATGGCTACACCTTC. Looking up the rest from reference TRBV7-9 and TRBJ1-2 gives the full variable domain: DTGVSQNPRHKITKRGQNVTFRCDPISEHNRLYWYRQTLGQGPEFLTYFQNEAQLEKSRLLSDRFSAERPKGSFSTLEIQRTEQGDSAMYLCASSLDSEHYGYTFGSGTRLTVV.

The rearrangement uses TRBV20-1 and TRBJ2-7; possibly TRBD1 for D (6 bases). Germline V gene lookup returns CDR1 DFQATT and CDR2 SNEGSKA (reference sequence). The CDR3 sequence is 16 residues long. V was cut by 0 bases and J by 3 bases, with 18 bases left in between. CDR3 bases: TGCAGTGCTAGAGATCCCCAGGGGATTAAAGGCTACGAGCAGTACTTC. It yields the protein CSARDPQGIKGYEQYF.

This clonotype has at least ten counts. The chain uses TRBV29-1 and TRBJ2-2, with D tentatively TRBD1 (6 bases). The CDR3 contains 14 residues. Trimming cost V 5 bases and J 3 bases, with 13 bases left between them. Germline V gives CDR1 SQVTM, CDR2 ANQGSEA. CDR3 loop: CSVKQGPDTGELFF. CDR3 coding DNA: TGCAGCGTTAAACAGGGTCCGGACACCGGGGAGCTGTTTTTT.

Many counts were recorded for this clonotype. The CDR3 here is CASSLEQGAIGETQYF. The CDR3 coding sequence is TGTGCCAGCAGTTTAGAACAGGGGGCGATTGGAGAGACCCAGTACTTC. This rearrangement joins TRBV2 to TRBJ2-5; 9 positions match TRBD1. V was pared by 5 bases and J by 4 bases, with 11 bases of the junction left unmatched. CDR3 length: 16 amino acids. Germline CDR1 SNHLY, CDR2 FYNNEI.

V and J are TRBV15 and TRBJ2-7; D might be TRBD1 (5 bases). CDR3 length: 17 amino acids. Trimming took off 0 bases at V and 7 bases at J, with 22 bases between the two ends. Germline CDR1 LNHNV, CDR2 YYDKDF (reference sequence). CDR3 in amino acids: CATSRDTVGAPGWEQYF. For the CDR3, the DNA is TGTGCCACCAGCAGAGATACGGTGGGCGCCCCAGGGTGGGAGCAGTACTTC.

Remarks on this clonotype: Germline and junction disagree at one end, which may indicate a read error. The rearrangement uses TRBV20-1 and TRBJ2-7, with D unclear. CDR1 is DFQATT and CDR2 is SNEGSKA in the germline V gene (reference sequence). The CDR3 runs to 14 residues. The CDR3 nucleotides are TGCAGTGCTAGAGATATGCTCGACTCCTATGAGCAGTACTTC. Translation gives CSARDMLDSYEQYF.